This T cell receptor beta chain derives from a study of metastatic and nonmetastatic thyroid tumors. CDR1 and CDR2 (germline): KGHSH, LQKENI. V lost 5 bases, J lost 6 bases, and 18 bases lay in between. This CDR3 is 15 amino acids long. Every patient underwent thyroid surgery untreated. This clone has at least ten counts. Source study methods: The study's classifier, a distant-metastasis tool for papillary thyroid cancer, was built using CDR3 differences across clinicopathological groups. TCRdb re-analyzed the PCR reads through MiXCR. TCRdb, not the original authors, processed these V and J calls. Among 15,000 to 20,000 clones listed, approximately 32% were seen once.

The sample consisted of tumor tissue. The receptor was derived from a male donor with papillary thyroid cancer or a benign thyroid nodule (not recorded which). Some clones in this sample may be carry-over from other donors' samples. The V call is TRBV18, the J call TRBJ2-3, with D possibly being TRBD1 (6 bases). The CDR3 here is CASSSTGHGWDTQYF. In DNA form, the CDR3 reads TGTGCCAGCTCATCGACAGGCCATGGTTGGGATACGCAGTATTTT.